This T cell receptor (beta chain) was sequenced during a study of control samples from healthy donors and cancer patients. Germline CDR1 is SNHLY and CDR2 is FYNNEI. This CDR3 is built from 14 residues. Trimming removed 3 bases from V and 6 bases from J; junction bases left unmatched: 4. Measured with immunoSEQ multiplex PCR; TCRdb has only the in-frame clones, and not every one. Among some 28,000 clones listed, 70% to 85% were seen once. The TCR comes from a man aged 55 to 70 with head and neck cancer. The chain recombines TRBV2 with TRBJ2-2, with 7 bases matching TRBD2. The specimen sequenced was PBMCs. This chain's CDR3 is CASSELGGAGELFF. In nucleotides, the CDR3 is TGTGCCAGCAGTGAGCTTGGGGGGGCCGGGGAGCTGTTTTTT.